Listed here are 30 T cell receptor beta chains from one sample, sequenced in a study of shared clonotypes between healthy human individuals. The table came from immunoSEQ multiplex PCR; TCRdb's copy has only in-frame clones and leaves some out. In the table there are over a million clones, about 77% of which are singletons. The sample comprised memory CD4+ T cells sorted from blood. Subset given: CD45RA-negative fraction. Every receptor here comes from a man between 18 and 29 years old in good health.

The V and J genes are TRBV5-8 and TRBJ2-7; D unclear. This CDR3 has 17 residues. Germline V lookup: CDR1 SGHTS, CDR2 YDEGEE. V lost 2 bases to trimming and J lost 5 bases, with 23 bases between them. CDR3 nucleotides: TGTGCCAGCAGCTTCAGTATCTCGCTTGGCCGCAAGGACGAGCAGTACTTC. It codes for CASSFSISLGRKDEQYF. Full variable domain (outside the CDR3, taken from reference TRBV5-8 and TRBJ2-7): EAGVTQSPTHLIKTRGQQATLRCSPISGHTSVYWYQQALGLGLQFLLWYDEGEERNRGNFPPRFSGRQFPNYSSELNVNALELEDSALYLCASSFSISLGRKDEQYFGPGTRLTVT.

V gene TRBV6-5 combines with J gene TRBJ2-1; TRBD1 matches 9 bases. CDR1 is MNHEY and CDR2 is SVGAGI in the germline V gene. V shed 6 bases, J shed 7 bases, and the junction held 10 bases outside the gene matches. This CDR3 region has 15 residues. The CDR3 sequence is CASRAGTGYRNEQFF. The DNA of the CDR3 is TGTGCCAGCAGGGCCGGGACAGGGTACAGGAATGAGCAGTTCTTC.

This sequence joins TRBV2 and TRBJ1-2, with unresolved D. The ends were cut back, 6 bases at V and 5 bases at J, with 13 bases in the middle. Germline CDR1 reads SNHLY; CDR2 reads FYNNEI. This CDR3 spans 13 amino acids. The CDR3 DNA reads TGTGCCAGCAGCTTGTCCGGAGAGTATGGCTACACCTTC. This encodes CASSLSGEYGYTF.

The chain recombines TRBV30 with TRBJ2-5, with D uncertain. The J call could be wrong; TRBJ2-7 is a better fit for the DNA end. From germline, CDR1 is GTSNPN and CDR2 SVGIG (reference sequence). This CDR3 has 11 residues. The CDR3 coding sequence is TGTGCCTGGAGCTGGGCCTACGAGCAGTACTTC. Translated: CAWSWAYEQYF.

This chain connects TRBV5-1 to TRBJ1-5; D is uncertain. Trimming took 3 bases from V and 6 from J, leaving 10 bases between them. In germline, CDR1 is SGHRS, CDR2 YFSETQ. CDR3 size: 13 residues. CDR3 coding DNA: TGCGCCAGCAGCTCCCGAAGAAGTCAGCCCCAGCATTTT. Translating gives CASSSRRSQPQHF.

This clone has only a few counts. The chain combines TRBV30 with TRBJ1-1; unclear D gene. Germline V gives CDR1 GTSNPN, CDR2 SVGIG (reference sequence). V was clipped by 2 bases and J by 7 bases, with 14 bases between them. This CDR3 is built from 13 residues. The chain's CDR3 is CAWSTEGYGEAFF. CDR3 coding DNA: TGTGCCTGGAGTACCGAGGGATATGGTGAAGCTTTCTTT. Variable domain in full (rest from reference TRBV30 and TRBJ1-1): SQTIHQWPATLVQPVGSPLSLECTVEGTSNPNLYWYRQAAGRGLQLLFYSVGIGQISSEVPQNLSASRPQDRQFILSSKKLLLSDSGFYLCAWSTEGYGEAFFGQGTRLTVV.

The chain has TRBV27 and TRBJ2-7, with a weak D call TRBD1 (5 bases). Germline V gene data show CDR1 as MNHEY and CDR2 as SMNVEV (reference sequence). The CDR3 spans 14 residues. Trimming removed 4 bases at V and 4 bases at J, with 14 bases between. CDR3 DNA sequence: TGTGCCAGCAGTTCTCAGGGCAGATGGTACGAGCAGTACTTC. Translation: CASSSQGRWYEQYF.

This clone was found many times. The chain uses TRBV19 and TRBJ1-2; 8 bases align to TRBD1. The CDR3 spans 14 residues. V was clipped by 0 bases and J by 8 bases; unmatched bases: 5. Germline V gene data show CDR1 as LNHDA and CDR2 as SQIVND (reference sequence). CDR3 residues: CASSIDDRGGGYTF. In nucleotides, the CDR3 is TGTGCCAGTAGTATAGACGACAGGGGAGGAGGCTACACCTTC. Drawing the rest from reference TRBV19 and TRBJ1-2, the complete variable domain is DGGITQSPKYLFRKEGQNVTLSCEQNLNHDAMYWYRQDPGQGLRLIYYSQIVNDFQKGDIAEGYSVSREKKESFPLTVTSAQKNPTAFYLCASSIDDRGGGYTFGSGTRLTVV.

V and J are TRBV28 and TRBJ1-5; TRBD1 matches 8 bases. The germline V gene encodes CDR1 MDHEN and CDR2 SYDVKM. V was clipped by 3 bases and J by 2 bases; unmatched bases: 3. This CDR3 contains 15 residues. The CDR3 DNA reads TGTGCCAGCAGTTTGGAGGGACAGGGCAATCAGCCCCAGCATTTT. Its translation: CASSLEGQGNQPQHF.

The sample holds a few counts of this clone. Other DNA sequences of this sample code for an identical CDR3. CDR3 bases: TGTGCCATCAGTGAACGCGACAATGAGCAGTTCTTC. Translating it yields CAISERDNEQFF. The rearrangement joins TRBV10-3 to TRBJ2-1, with D uncertain. The CDR3 contains 12 residues. Germline assignment: CDR1 ENHRY and CDR2 SYGVKD. V was clipped by 3 bases and J by 5 bases, with 5 bases between them.

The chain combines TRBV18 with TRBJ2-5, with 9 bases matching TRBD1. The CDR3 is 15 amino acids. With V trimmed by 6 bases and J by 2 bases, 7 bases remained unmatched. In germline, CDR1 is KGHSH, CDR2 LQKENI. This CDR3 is CASSVPGQGQETQYF. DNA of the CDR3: TGTGCCAGCTCGGTTCCGGGACAGGGACAAGAGACCCAGTACTTC.

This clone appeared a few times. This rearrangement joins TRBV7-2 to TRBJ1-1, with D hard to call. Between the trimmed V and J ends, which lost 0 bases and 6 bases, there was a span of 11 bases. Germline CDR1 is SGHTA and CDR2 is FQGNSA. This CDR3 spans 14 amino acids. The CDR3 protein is CASSLAAGKAEAFF. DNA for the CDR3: TGTGCCAGCAGCTTAGCGGCCGGGAAGGCTGAAGCTTTCTTT.

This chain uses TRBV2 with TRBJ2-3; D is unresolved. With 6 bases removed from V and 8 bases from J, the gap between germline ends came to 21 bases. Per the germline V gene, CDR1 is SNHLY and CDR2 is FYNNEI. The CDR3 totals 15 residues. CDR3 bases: TGTGCCAGCAGGGCCTCTGCCACATCATCCGGTACGCAGTATTTT. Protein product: CASRASATSSGTQYF.

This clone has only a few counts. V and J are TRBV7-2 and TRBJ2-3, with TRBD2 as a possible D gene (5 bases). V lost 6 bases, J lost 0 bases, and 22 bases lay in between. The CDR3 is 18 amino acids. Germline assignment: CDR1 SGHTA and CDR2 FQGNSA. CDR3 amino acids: CASRPKASSPISTDTQYF. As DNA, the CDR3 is TGTGCCAGCAGACCCAAAGCTTCTAGCCCAATCAGCACAGATACGCAGTATTTT. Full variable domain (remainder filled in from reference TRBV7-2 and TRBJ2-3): GAGVSQSPSNKVTEKGKDVELRCDPISGHTALYWYRQSLGQGLEFLIYFQGNSAPDKSGLPSDRFSAERTGGSVSTLTIQRTQQEDSAVYLCASRPKASSPISTDTQYFGPGTRLTVL.

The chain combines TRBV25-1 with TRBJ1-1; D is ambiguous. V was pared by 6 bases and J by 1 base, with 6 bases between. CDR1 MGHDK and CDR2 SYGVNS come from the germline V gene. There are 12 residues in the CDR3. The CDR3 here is CASRLGNTEAFF. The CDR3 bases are TGTGCCAGCAGGCTAGGGAACACTGAAGCTTTCTTT.

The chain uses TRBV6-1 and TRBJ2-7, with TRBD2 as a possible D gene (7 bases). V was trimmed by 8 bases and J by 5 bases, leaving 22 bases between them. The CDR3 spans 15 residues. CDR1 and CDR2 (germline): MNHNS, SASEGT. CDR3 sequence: CASSRGEAGTDEQYF. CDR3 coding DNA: TGTGCCAGCTCAAGGGGGGAAGCGGGAACGGACGAGCAGTACTTC.

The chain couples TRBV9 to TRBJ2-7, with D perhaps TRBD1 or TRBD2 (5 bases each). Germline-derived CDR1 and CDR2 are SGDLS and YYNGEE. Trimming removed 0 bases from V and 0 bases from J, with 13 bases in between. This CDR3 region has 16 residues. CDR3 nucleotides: TGTGCCAGCAGCGTAGCTCCGGGGCCAGGCTCCTACGAGCAGTACTTC. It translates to CASSVAPGPGSYEQYF.

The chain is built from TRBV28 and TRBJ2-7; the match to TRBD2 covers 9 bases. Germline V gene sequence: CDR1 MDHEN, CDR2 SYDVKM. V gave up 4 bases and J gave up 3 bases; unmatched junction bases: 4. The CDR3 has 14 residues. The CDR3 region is CASSSGGGVYEQYF. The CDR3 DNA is TGTGCCAGCAGTTCCGGCGGGGGGGTCTACGAGCAGTACTTC.

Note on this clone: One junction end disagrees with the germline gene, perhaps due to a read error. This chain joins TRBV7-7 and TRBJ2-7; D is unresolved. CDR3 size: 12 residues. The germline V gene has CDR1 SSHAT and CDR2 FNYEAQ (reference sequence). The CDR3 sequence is CASSPRPCEQYF. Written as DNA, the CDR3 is TGTGCTAGCAGCCCACGGCCTTGCGAGCAGTACTTC.

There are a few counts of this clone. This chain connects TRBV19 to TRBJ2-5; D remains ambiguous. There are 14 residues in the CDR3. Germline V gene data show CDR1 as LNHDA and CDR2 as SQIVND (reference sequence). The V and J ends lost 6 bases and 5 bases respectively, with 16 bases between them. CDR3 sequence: CASRQSRSGETQYF. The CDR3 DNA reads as TGTGCCAGTAGACAATCTAGGTCTGGGGAGACCCAGTACTTC.

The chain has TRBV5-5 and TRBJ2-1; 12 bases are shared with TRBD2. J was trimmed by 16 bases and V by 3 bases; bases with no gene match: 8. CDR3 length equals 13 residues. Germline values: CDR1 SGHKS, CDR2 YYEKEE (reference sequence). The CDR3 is CASSSGLAGPLFF. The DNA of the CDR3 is TGTGCCAGCAGCTCGGGACTAGCGGGCCCCCTTTTCTTC.

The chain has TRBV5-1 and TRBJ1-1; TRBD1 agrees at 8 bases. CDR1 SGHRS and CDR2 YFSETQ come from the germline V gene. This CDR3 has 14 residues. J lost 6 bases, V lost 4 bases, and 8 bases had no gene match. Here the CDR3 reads CASSPRQGQSEAFF. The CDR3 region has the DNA TGCGCCAGCAGCCCTAGACAGGGGCAATCTGAAGCTTTCTTT. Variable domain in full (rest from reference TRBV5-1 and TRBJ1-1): KAGVTQTPRYLIKTRGQQVTLSCSPISGHRSVSWYQQTPGQGLQFLFEYFSETQRNKGNFPGRFSGRQFSNSRSEMNVSTLELGDSALYLCASSPRQGQSEAFFGQGTRLTVV.

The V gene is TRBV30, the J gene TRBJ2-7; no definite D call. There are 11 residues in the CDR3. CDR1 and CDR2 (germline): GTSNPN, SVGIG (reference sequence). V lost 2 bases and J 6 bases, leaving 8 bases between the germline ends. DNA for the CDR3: TGTGCCTGGAGTCTAAGTGCCGAGCAGTACTTC. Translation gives CAWSLSAEQYF.

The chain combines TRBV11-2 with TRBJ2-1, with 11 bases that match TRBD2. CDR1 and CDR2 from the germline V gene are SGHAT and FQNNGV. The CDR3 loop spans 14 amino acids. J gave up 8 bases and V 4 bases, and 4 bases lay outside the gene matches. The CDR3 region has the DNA TGTGCCAGCAGCTACACTAGCGGGAGCGATGAGCAGTTCTTC. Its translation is CASSYTSGSDEQFF.

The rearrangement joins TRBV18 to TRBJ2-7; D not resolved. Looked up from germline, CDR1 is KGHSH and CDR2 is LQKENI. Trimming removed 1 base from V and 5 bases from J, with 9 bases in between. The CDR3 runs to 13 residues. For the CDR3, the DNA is TGTGCCAGCTCACCACAGTCATCCAACGAGCAGTACTTC. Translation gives CASSPQSSNEQYF.

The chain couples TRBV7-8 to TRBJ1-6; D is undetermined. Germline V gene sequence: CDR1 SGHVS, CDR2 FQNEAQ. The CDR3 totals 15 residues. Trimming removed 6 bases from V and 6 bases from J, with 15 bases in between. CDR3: CASRDHAGFNSPLHF. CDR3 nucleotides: TGTGCCAGCAGGGATCACGCGGGGTTTAATTCACCCCTCCACTTT.

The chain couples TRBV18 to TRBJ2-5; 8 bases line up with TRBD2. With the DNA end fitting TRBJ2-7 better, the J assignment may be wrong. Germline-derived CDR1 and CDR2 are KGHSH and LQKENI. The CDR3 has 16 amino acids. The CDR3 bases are TGTGCCAGCTCAGCCTTTACGGCGGGGGGATCCTACGAGCAGTACTTC. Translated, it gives CASSAFTAGGSYEQYF.

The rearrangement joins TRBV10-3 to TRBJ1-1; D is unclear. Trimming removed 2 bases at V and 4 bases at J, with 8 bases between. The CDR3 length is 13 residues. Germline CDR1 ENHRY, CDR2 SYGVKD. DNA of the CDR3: TGTGCCATCAGTGAGCCGGAGGGCACTGAAGCTTTCTTT. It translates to CAISEPEGTEAFF.

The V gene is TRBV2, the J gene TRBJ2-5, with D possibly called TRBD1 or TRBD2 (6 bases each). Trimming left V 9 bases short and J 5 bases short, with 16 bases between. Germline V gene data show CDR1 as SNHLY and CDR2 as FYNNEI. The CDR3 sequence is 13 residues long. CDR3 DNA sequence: TGTGCCAGTCGGATGGGGGGCTGGGAGACCCAGTACTTC. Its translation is CASRMGGWETQYF.

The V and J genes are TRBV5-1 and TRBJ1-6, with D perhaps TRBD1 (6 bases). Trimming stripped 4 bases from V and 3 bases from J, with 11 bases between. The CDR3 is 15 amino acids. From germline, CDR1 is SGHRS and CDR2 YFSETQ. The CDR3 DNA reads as TGCGCCAGCAGCGCGGACAGCCTCTATAATTCACCCCTCCACTTT. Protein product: CASSADSLYNSPLHF.